This passage covers 27 T cell receptor beta chains from one sample sequenced in a study of blood T cell repertoires in COVID-19 (dated by TCRdb to the early 2020s). Receptors were amplified or captured by the immunoSEQ multiplex PCR assay. TCRdb retrieved this table from immuneACCESS and kept in-frame rearrangements only. Not all clones are present; in checked studies, unresolved V genes account for under half, and no reason is known for the remainder. The sample table shows about 200,000 clones, and 86% are seen once. Jointly, the top ten make up 10% to 13% of the sample. The sequencing input was peripheral blood. The source is a woman between 50 and 59 years old with COVID-19, enrolled during active disease.

The chain is built from TRBV2 and TRBJ2-2; 8 nucleotides match TRBD1. Trimming cost V 7 bases and J 4 bases; bases outside gene matches: 5. The CDR3 consists of 14 residues. CDR1 and CDR2 (germline): SNHLY, FYNNEI. DNA for the CDR3: TGTGCCAGCAAGGAACAGGGGGGCACCGGGGAGCTGTTTTTT. It specifies CASKEQGGTGELFF.

Written as DNA, the CDR3 is TGTGCCAGCAGCCCCCATCTAGGGGACACTGAAGCTTTCTTT. Translated: CASSPHLGDTEAFF. The chain recombines TRBV9 with TRBJ1-1; possible D gene TRBD1, 5 bases. The CDR3 has 14 amino acids. Germline CDR1 is SGDLS and CDR2 is YYNGEE. V was shortened by 4 bases and J by 3 bases, with 13 bases between the two germline ends. The entire variable domain, with the rest obtained from reference TRBV9 and TRBJ1-1, is as follows: DSGVTQTPKHLITATGQRVTLRCSPRSGDLSVYWYQQSLDQGLQFLIQYYNGEERAKGNILERFSAQQFPDLHSELNLSSLELGDSALYFCASSPHLGDTEAFFGQGTRLTVV.

The chain couples TRBV19 to TRBJ1-1, with 8 bases that match TRBD1. Germline V lookup: CDR1 LNHDA, CDR2 SQIVND (reference sequence). V shed 5 bases, J shed 4 bases, and the junction held 6 bases outside the gene matches. The CDR3 runs to 14 residues. CDR3 DNA sequence: TGTGCCAGTAGTCAGGGACAGGTCGGCACTGAAGCTTTCTTT. The encoded protein is CASSQGQVGTEAFF.

The V call is TRBV10-2, the J call TRBJ2-7; 9 nucleotides agree with TRBD1. Trimming removed 10 bases from V and 0 bases from J; junction bases left unmatched: 4. Germline assignment: CDR1 WSHSY and CDR2 SAAADI. The CDR3 runs to 13 residues. CDR3 DNA sequence: TGCGCCATCCGGGACAGGGACTCCTACGAGCAGTACTTC. It yields the protein CAIRDRDSYEQYF.

The V call is TRBV5-1, the J call TRBJ2-3; D call uncertain. CDR3 length: 15 amino acids. V was clipped by 0 bases and J by 1 base, with 9 bases between them. Per the germline V gene, CDR1 is SGHRS and CDR2 is YFSETQ. The CDR3 spells CASSLDSSRTDTQYF. The CDR3 bases are TGCGCCAGCAGCTTGGACTCTTCCCGCACAGATACGCAGTATTTT.

The genes are TRBV19 and TRBJ1-1; D uncertain. The CDR3 spans 13 residues. V shed 7 bases and J shed 1 base, with 10 bases lying between them. Germline CDR1 LNHDA, CDR2 SQIVND (reference sequence). The CDR3 protein is CASTVGGNTEAFF. The CDR3 nucleotides are TGTGCCAGTACCGTGGGAGGGAACACTGAAGCTTTCTTT.

This sequence joins TRBV6-1 and TRBJ1-1, with 8 bases aligning to TRBD1. The germline gives CDR1 MNHNS, CDR2 SASEGT. The CDR3 is made up of 14 amino acids. The V segment lost 3 bases and the J segment 5 bases; nucleotides outside the gene matches: 5. In nucleotides, the CDR3 is TGTGCCAGCAGTGAGGCAGGGGGCGCGACTGAAGCTTTCTTT. It specifies CASSEAGGATEAFF.

V usage is TRBV3-1 (or the pseudogene TRBV3-2) and J usage is TRBJ1-5; tentative D call: TRBD1 (6 bases). V was shortened by 3 bases and J by 7 bases, with 13 bases between the two germline ends. CDR1 and CDR2 from the germline V gene are LGHDT and YNNKEL (reference sequence). The CDR3 consists of 14 residues. CDR3 sequence reads: CASSQPGVGQPQHF. Here the CDR3 DNA reads TGTGCCAGCAGCCAGCCAGGGGTGGGCCAGCCCCAGCATTTT.

The V call is TRBV5-6, the J call TRBJ2-2; 9 bases are shared with TRBD1. The length of the CDR3 is 16 residues. Per the germline V gene, CDR1 is SGHDT and CDR2 is YYEEEE. The junction had 6 bases not matched to a gene; V was cut back by 4 bases and J by 2 bases. In DNA, the CDR3 is TGTGCCAGCAGCCTTAGGACAGGGGTAAACACCGGGGAGCTGTTTTTT. This gives the protein CASSLRTGVNTGELFF.

The CDR3 sequence is CAISEGQMTEAFF. The CDR3 region has the DNA TGTGCCATCAGCGAGGGACAGATGACTGAAGCTTTCTTT. This sequence joins TRBV10-3 and TRBJ1-1; 7 positions match TRBD1. Germline lookup yields CDR1 ENHRY and CDR2 SYGVKD. The V segment lost 6 bases and the J segment 5 bases; nucleotides outside the gene matches: 6. The CDR3 extends over 13 amino acids.

The rearrangement links TRBV11-2 to TRBJ2-7, with D maybe TRBD1 (6 bases). The CDR3 is 12 residues long. Looked up from germline, CDR1 is SGHAT and CDR2 is FQNNGV. V lost 5 bases, J lost 3 bases, and 8 bases lay in between. CDR3 in amino acids: CASSTRGYEQYV. The CDR3 bases are TGTGCCAGCAGCACCAGGGGCTACGAGCAGTACGTC.

This clone has only one observation. The J gene is TRBJ2-5, the V gene TRBV6-5; 9 nucleotides agree with TRBD1. This CDR3 has 13 amino acids. With V trimmed by 6 bases and J by 4 bases, 3 bases remained unmatched. CDR1 and CDR2 (germline): MNHEY, SVGAGI. The CDR3 region has the DNA TGTGCCAGCAGACTGACAGGGGGAGAGACCCAGTACTTC. The encoded protein is CASRLTGGETQYF.

The chain employs TRBV29-1 and TRBJ2-3; tentative D call: TRBD1 (6 bases). Germline assignment: CDR1 SQVTM and CDR2 ANQGSEA. The CDR3 sequence is 14 residues long. V was cut by 7 bases and J by 2 bases, with 16 bases left in between. The CDR3 bases are TGCAGCGCTGTAGGGGGTGATAACACAGATACGCAGTATTTT. This encodes CSAVGGDNTDTQYF.

The genes are TRBV30 and TRBJ2-3; 8 bases line up with TRBD2. Germline loops: CDR1 GTSNPN, CDR2 SVGIG (reference sequence). The junction had 10 bases not matched to a gene; V was cut back by 4 bases and J by 4 bases. There are 15 residues in the CDR3. CDR3 amino acids: CAWISYRGGADTQYF. The CDR3 nucleotides read TGTGCCTGGATATCTTATCGGGGGGGGGCAGATACGCAGTATTTT.

The genes are TRBV24-1 and TRBJ2-2; TRBD2 agrees at 8 bases. Germline V gene lookup returns CDR1 KGHDR and CDR2 SFDVKD. J gave up 4 bases and V 4 bases, and 4 bases lay outside the gene matches. There are 15 residues in the CDR3. The DNA for the CDR3 is TGTGCCACCAGTGACTCCGGGACTAGCACCGGGGAGCTGTTTTTT. Protein: CATSDSGTSTGELFF.

The chain recombines TRBV28 with TRBJ1-2, with D tentatively TRBD1 (5 bases). Germline CDR1 is MDHEN and CDR2 is SYDVKM. Trimming stripped 6 bases from V and 5 bases from J, with 19 bases between. The CDR3 runs 15 residues. CDR3 sequence reads: CASSPRGEWRYGYTF. The CDR3 bases are TGTGCCAGCAGCCCGCGGGGGGAATGGAGGTATGGCTACACCTTC.

CDR3 DNA sequence: TGTGCCAGCAGTGAATACAGGCAAGAGACCCAGTACTTC. This translates into CASSEYRQETQYF. The V call is TRBV25-1, the J call TRBJ2-5; D remains ambiguous. Germline V CDR1 and CDR2: MGHDK, SYGVNS. This CDR3 has 13 residues. Trimming removed 0 bases from V and 2 bases from J, with 4 bases in between.

V usage is TRBV19 and J usage is TRBJ2-7; TRBD2 agrees at 11 bases. The CDR3 runs 17 residues. Germline loops: CDR1 LNHDA, CDR2 SQIVND (reference sequence). The J segment lost 5 bases and the V segment lost 2 bases, leaving 11 bases of the junction unmatched. CDR3 residues: CASSIFTGTSGLNEQYF. The DNA of the CDR3 is TGTGCCAGTAGTATATTTACCGGGACTAGCGGTTTGAACGAGCAGTACTTC. Variable domain in full (rest from reference TRBV19 and TRBJ2-7): DGGITQSPKYLFRKEGQNVTLSCEQNLNHDAMYWYRQDPGQGLRLIYYSQIVNDFQKGDIAEGYSVSREKKESFPLTVTSAQKNPTAFYLCASSIFTGTSGLNEQYFGPGTRLTVT.

The chain has TRBV7-2 and TRBJ1-5; 8 positions agree with TRBD1. In germline, CDR1 is SGHTA, CDR2 FQGNSA. The V and J ends lost 4 bases and 2 bases, in that order; junction bases with no gene match: 4. The CDR3 length is 15 residues. In DNA, the CDR3 is TGTGCCAGCAGCTACGGACAGGGCCGCAATCAGCCCCAGCATTTT. Protein sequence: CASSYGQGRNQPQHF.

The genes are TRBV7-2 and TRBJ2-1; D might be TRBD2 (5 bases). The V gene lost 5 bases and the J gene lost 3 bases, with 11 bases spanning the gap. The CDR3 consists of 14 residues. CDR1 and CDR2 (germline): SGHTA, FQGNSA. CDR3 in amino acids: CASSPSEGYNEQFF. The CDR3 bases are TGTGCCAGCAGCCCCTCAGAGGGCTACAATGAGCAGTTCTTC.

Concerning this clone: Other DNA sequences of this sample code for an identical CDR3. The gene calls are TRBV19 and TRBJ2-5, with TRBD2 as a possible D gene (5 bases). Germline V gene data show CDR1 as LNHDA and CDR2 as SQIVND (reference sequence). V lost 3 bases, J lost 5 bases, and 10 bases lay in between. The CDR3 is 13 amino acids. CDR3 residues: CASSIAGGETQYF. The CDR3, as DNA: TGTGCCAGTAGTATTGCGGGTGGGGAGACCCAGTACTTC.

This clone was seen a single time. The gene calls are TRBV19 and TRBJ1-3; maybe TRBD1 (5 bases). Germline V gives CDR1 LNHDA, CDR2 SQIVND (reference sequence). Trimming took off 6 bases at V and 3 bases at J, with 18 bases between the two ends. The CDR3 runs to 16 residues. The CDR3 spells CASRFSGIGVGNTIYF. CDR3 DNA sequence: TGTGCCAGTAGATTTTCTGGAATAGGGGTTGGAAACACCATATATTTT.

The V call is TRBV5-4, the J call TRBJ2-7; TRBD2 aligns across 9 bases. Germline V CDR1 and CDR2: SGHNT, YYREEE (reference sequence). CDR3 length: 14 residues. V lost 2 bases and J lost 7; bases outside the gene matches: 7. CDR3 nucleotide sequence: TGTGCCAGCAGCTTAGCGGGGGGCCCCAGGGAGCAGTACTTC. Protein: CASSLAGGPREQYF.

The chain is built from TRBV6-2 or TRBV6-3 and TRBJ2-3; possibly TRBD2 for D (6 bases). Trimming took 4 bases from V and 5 from J, leaving 13 bases between them. Germline values: CDR1 MNHEY, CDR2 SVGEGT. This CDR3 comprises 14 residues. The CDR3 DNA reads as TGTGCCAGCAGTTCCCTGGGGGGTGGAGATACGCAGTATTTT. Amino acid sequence: CASSSLGGGDTQYF.

The V and J genes are TRBV10-3 and TRBJ1-4; 8 nucleotides line up with TRBD1. Germline lookup yields CDR1 ENHRY and CDR2 SYGVKD. The ends lost 5 bases at V and 8 bases at J; junction bases unmatched: 7. The CDR3 spans 14 residues. The CDR3 protein is CAISRTGLSEKLFF. CDR3 DNA sequence: TGTGCCATCAGTCGGACAGGGCTTAGCGAAAAACTGTTTTTT.

The chain employs TRBV6-5 and TRBJ1-1; maybe TRBD1 (5 bases). Germline V lookup: CDR1 MNHEY, CDR2 SVGAGI. With 6 bases removed from V and 3 bases from J, the gap between germline ends came to 14 bases. This CDR3 contains 14 residues. CDR3: CASSRKPGDTEAFF. Here the CDR3 DNA reads TGTGCCAGCAGCCGAAAGCCGGGGGACACTGAAGCTTTCTTT.

The genes are TRBV7-9 and TRBJ1-3, with D possibly being TRBD1 (5 bases). The CDR3 spans 17 residues. V was shortened by 2 bases and J by 3 bases, with 17 bases between the two germline ends. CDR1 SEHNR and CDR2 FQNEAQ come from the germline V gene (reference sequence). CDR3 sequence (DNA): TGTGCCAGCAGCTTAAGCGGGTCGAGAGGGGATGGAAACACCATATATTTT. Amino acids: CASSLSGSRGDGNTIYF.